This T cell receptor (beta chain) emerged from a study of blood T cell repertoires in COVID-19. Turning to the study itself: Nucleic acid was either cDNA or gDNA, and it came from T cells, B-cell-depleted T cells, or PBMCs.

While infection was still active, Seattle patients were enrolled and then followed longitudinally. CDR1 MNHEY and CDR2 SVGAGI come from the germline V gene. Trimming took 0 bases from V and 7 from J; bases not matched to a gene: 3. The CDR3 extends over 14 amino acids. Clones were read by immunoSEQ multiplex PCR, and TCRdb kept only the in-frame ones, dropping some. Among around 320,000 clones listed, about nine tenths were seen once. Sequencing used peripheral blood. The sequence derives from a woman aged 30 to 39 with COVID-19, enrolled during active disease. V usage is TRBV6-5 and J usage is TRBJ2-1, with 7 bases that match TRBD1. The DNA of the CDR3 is TGTGCCAGCAGTTACTCGACAGGGCAAAATGAGCAGTTCTTC. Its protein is CASSYSTGQNEQFF.